These 5 T cell receptor beta chains share one sample of origin, sequenced in a study of graft-versus-host responses after intestinal transplantation. Antigen specificity for these receptors is unknown. The method was immunoSEQ multiplex PCR; TCRdb's version includes in-frame clones alone and lacks a portion of them. This sample has roughly 80,000 clones, with around 86% found just once. Sequences were derived from unstimulated CD8+ T cells sorted from spleen or lymph node cells, sampled before transplant. The receptors derive from a human donor who was the organ donor for an intestinal transplant.

Comment on this clone: This sample also contains other DNA sequences that code for the same CDR3. The gene calls are TRBV7-3 and TRBJ2-3; no clear D gene. The length of the CDR3 is 12 residues. V lost 2 bases and J 5 bases, leaving 5 bases between the germline ends. Germline V gives CDR1 SGHTA, CDR2 FQGTGA. The CDR3 reads CASSLVGDTQYF. As DNA, the CDR3 is TGTGCCAGCAGCTTAGTGGGAGATACGCAGTATTTT.

The table lists this clone with a count of one. The chain has TRBV11-2 and TRBJ2-7, with D tentatively TRBD1 (6 bases). CDR1 is SGHAT and CDR2 is FQNNGV in the germline V gene. The CDR3 covers 14 residues. The germline V and J ends were trimmed by 2 bases and 3 bases, with 11 bases remaining between them. For the CDR3, the DNA is TGTGCCAGCAGCTTACAGGCAGGGGACTACGAGCAGTACTTC. Encoded protein: CASSLQAGDYEQYF. The full variable domain, completed using reference TRBV11-2 and TRBJ2-7, is EAGVAQSPRYKIIEKRQSVAFWCNPISGHATLYWYQQILGQGPKLLIQFQNNGVVDDSQLPKDRFSAERLKGVDSTLKIQPAKLEDSAVYLCASSLQAGDYEQYFGPGTRLTVT.

V and J are TRBV2 and TRBJ2-3; D remains unclear. Trimming pared 6 bases from V and 4 bases from J, leaving 2 bases between. The CDR3 covers 10 residues. Germline values: CDR1 SNHLY, CDR2 FYNNEI. CDR3 nucleotide sequence: TGTGCCAGCAGAGCAGATACGCAGTATTTT. It is translated as CASRADTQYF.

The chain has TRBV29-1 and TRBJ2-2, with a tentative D call TRBD1 (6 bases). Germline loops: CDR1 SQVTM, CDR2 ANQGSEA. V lost 5 bases to trimming and J lost 4 bases, with 14 bases between them. This CDR3 contains 14 residues. The CDR3, as DNA: TGCAGCGTTTCCGATACAGGGCCCACCGGGGAGCTGTTTTTT. Translation gives CSVSDTGPTGELFF.

V is TRBV10-3 and J is TRBJ2-7; 9 nucleotides line up with TRBD1. V lost 6 bases to trimming and J lost 5 bases; unmatched junction nucleotides: 8. This CDR3 is built from 14 residues. The germline gives CDR1 ENHRY, CDR2 SYGVKD. The CDR3 region is CAIREDRGFDEQYF. DNA for the CDR3: TGTGCCATCAGAGAGGACAGGGGCTTCGACGAGCAGTACTTC.